This T cell receptor (beta chain) was sequenced in a study of blood T cell repertoires in COVID-19. Study in general: Acute and convalescent COVID-19 samples came from the United States, Italy and Spain. T cells, B-cell-depleted T cells, or PBMCs provided the cDNA or gDNA that served as material.

Original processing methods: Reference gene primers were amplified, and this amplification served to estimate nucleated cell counts. Profiled with immunoSEQ multiplex PCR; TCRdb holds only in-frame clones, not every one. V, J and clone size reflect that table, while D and trimming were determined from the DNA. The repertoire holds about 170,000 clones, with approximately 80% as singletons. Looked up from germline, CDR1 is MNHEY and CDR2 is SMNVEV (reference sequence). V shed 5 bases, J shed 3 bases, and the junction held 7 bases outside the gene matches. CDR3 length: 15 amino acids. The chain combines TRBV27 with TRBJ2-1, with TRBD2 matching over 7 bases. Material: peripheral blood. This TCR derives from an older woman with acute or convalescent COVID-19. The CDR3 coding sequence is TGTGCCAGCAGTGCCGGGACTAACAACTACAATGAGCAGTTCTTC. Protein: CASSAGTNNYNEQFF.